These 25 T cell receptor beta chains share one sample of origin, sequenced in a study of T cell responses to AZD1222 COVID-19 vaccine. Profiled with immunoSEQ multiplex PCR; TCRdb holds only in-frame clones, not every one. Among 160,000 or so clones listed, less than 95% were seen once. Sequenced here: peripheral blood, sampled on day 0 of AZD1222 vaccination. These receptors came from an adult in good health.

This clone was observed once. The chain recombines TRBV28 with TRBJ2-5; 7 nucleotides agree with TRBD2. Germline CDR1 MDHEN, CDR2 SYDVKM. The CDR3 loop spans 16 amino acids. The J segment lost 5 bases and the V segment lost 4 bases, leaving 13 bases of the junction unmatched. The CDR3 reads CASSSAGAREQETQYF. CDR3 sequence (DNA): TGTGCCAGCAGTTCGGCGGGAGCACGAGAACAGGAGACCCAGTACTTC.

This chain joins TRBV6-2 or TRBV6-3 and TRBJ2-5; D is unclear. The CDR3 is 11 residues long. The ends were cut back, 5 bases at V and 6 bases at J, with 7 bases in the middle. Per the germline V gene, CDR1 is MNHEY and CDR2 is SVGEGT. The CDR3 spells CASSQRKTQYF. As DNA, the CDR3 is TGTGCCAGCAGTCAGAGGAAGACCCAGTACTTC.

The chain links TRBV7-9 to TRBJ2-1; weak D call: TRBD2 (6 bases). The CDR3 has 15 residues. Trimming pared 2 bases from V and 2 bases from J, leaving 10 bases between. Germline V gives CDR1 SEHNR, CDR2 FQNEAQ (reference sequence). The CDR3 protein is CASSLTSGPYNEQFF. The CDR3 coding sequence is TGTGCCAGCAGCTTAACCAGCGGGCCCTACAATGAGCAGTTCTTC.

The V call is TRBV5-6, the J call TRBJ2-5; D call uncertain. Germline CDR1 is SGHDT and CDR2 is YYEEEE. Trimming removed 2 bases from V and 5 bases from J, with 16 bases in between. CDR3 length equals 15 residues. The CDR3 region is CASSFDLGSVETQYF. DNA for the CDR3: TGTGCCAGCAGCTTCGATTTAGGGTCCGTGGAGACCCAGTACTTC.

The V call is TRBV5-5, the J call TRBJ1-4, with D possibly TRBD1 on 5 matching bases. This CDR3 contains 14 residues. Germline V gives CDR1 SGHKS, CDR2 YYEKEE (reference sequence). V gave up 1 base and J gave up 4 bases, with 8 bases separating them. CDR3 loop: CASSLRGSNEKLFF. The CDR3 DNA sequence: TGTGCCAGCAGCTTGCGGGGGAGTAATGAAAAACTGTTTTTT.

CDR3 coding DNA: TGTGCCAGTAGTATTTTGGCAGGGAACACTGAAGCTTTCTTT. Residues: CASSILAGNTEAFF. The V gene is TRBV19, the J gene TRBJ1-1; no clear D gene. Germline lookup yields CDR1 LNHDA and CDR2 SQIVND (reference sequence). The CDR3 has 14 residues. V lost 3 bases and J lost 1, with 9 bases in between.

The chain uses TRBV10-1 and TRBJ2-1; 10 bases align to TRBD2. The germline CDR1 and CDR2 sequences are WNHNN and SYGVQD (reference sequence). This CDR3 is 16 amino acids long. J gave up 7 bases and V 8 bases, and 14 bases lay outside the gene matches. The CDR3 region has the DNA TGCGCCAGCGCCTCGTCCGGGACTAGCGTTTTGAATGAGCAGTTCTTC. Translation: CASASSGTSVLNEQFF.

This chain joins TRBV4-1 and TRBJ2-1; 9 nucleotides line up with TRBD1. CDR1 MGHRA and CDR2 YSYEKL come from the germline V gene. Trimming cost V 4 bases and J 7 bases; bases outside gene matches: 2. The CDR3 is 13 amino acids. The CDR3: CASSLGTGNEQFF. In DNA form, the CDR3 reads TGCGCCAGCAGCCTAGGGACAGGGAATGAGCAGTTCTTC.

This clone was recorded only once. The chain has TRBV18 and TRBJ1-1; the D is unclear. Trimming left V 2 bases short and J 0 bases short, with 13 bases between. Germline CDR1 and CDR2: KGHSH and LQKENI. CDR3 size: 16 residues. The CDR3 nucleotides read TGTGCCAGCTCACCAGTTCCAATAGTTATGAACACTGAAGCTTTCTTT. Translating gives CASSPVPIVMNTEAFF.

The CDR3 is CASSSERDRRKPYEQYF. In DNA form, the CDR3 reads TGTGCCAGCAGTTCAGAAAGGGACAGGAGAAAGCCCTACGAGCAGTACTTC. The chain recombines TRBV28 with TRBJ2-7; 8 bases map to TRBD1. The junction had 13 bases not matched to a gene; V was cut back by 4 bases and J by 2 bases. The CDR3 loop spans 17 amino acids. CDR1 and CDR2 (germline): MDHEN, SYDVKM.

Only one count was recorded for this clone. The chain carries TRBV11-3 and TRBJ2-7; D may correspond to TRBD1 or TRBD2 (5 bases each). Germline V CDR1 and CDR2: SGHNT, YENEEA. Deletions cut 4 bases from V and 2 bases from J, with 15 bases between. The CDR3 loop spans 15 amino acids. CDR3 loop: CASSSTGDGTYEQYF. The CDR3 DNA reads as TGTGCCAGCAGCTCAACTGGGGACGGAACCTACGAGCAGTACTTC.

The CDR3, as DNA: TGCGCCAGCAGCTTGGGAGTAGGGGGACAGAACACTGAAGCTTTCTTT. Its protein product is CASSLGVGGQNTEAFF. The gene calls are TRBV5-1 and TRBJ1-1; D possibly corresponds to TRBD1 (6 bases). The germline gives CDR1 SGHRS, CDR2 YFSETQ. With 0 bases removed from V and 1 base from J, the gap between germline ends came to 13 bases. This CDR3 is built from 16 residues. Together with reference TRBV5-1 and TRBJ1-1, the CDR3 gives the full variable domain: KAGVTQTPRYLIKTRGQQVTLSCSPISGHRSVSWYQQTPGQGLQFLFEYFSETQRNKGNFPGRFSGRQFSNSRSEMNVSTLELGDSALYLCASSLGVGGQNTEAFFGQGTRLTVV.

The genes are TRBV28 and TRBJ2-4; 13 nucleotides line up with TRBD2. Germline V lookup: CDR1 MDHEN, CDR2 SYDVKM. The trim removed 4 bases at V and 3 bases at J, leaving 3 bases unmatched. This CDR3 is 16 amino acids long. The CDR3 is CASSYTSGGGKNIQYF. The DNA for the CDR3 is TGTGCCAGCAGTTACACTAGCGGGGGGGGCAAAAACATTCAGTACTTC. The full variable domain, rest sourced from reference TRBV28 and TRBJ2-4, is DVKVTQSSRYLVKRTGEKVFLECVQDMDHENMFWYRQDPGLGLRLIYFSYDVKMKEKGDIPEGYSVSREKKERFSLILESASTNQTSMYLCASSYTSGGGKNIQYFGAGTRLSVL.

The chain employs TRBV7-8 and TRBJ2-7, with D perhaps TRBD1 or TRBD2 (6 bases each). Per the germline V gene, CDR1 is SGHVS and CDR2 is FQNEAQ. This CDR3 contains 15 residues. Trimming pared 4 bases from V and 7 bases from J, leaving 20 bases between. The CDR3 loop is CASSWRGSLRGEQYF. DNA for the CDR3: TGTGCCAGCAGCTGGAGGGGGTCCCTTCGGGGAGAGCAGTACTTC.

The CDR3 protein is CASSGDWTAPYEQYF. The CDR3 region has the DNA TGTGCCAGCAGCGGAGATTGGACAGCCCCCTACGAGCAGTACTTC. The chain combines TRBV7-8 with TRBJ2-7; D is possibly TRBD1 (6 bases). V lost 5 bases to trimming and J lost 2 bases, with 16 bases between them. Germline values: CDR1 SGHVS, CDR2 FQNEAQ. This CDR3 comprises 15 residues.

This chain connects TRBV20-1 to TRBJ2-1, with 10 bases aligning to TRBD2. Losses at the gene ends were 5 bases for V and 7 bases for J; bases not matched to a gene: 8. The CDR3 runs 14 residues. Germline CDR1 is DFQATT and CDR2 is SNEGSKA (reference sequence). CDR3 coding DNA: TGCAGTGCTCGTGCGGGACTAGCGAAGAATGAGCAGTTCTTC. Its protein is CSARAGLAKNEQFF.

The CDR3 DNA sequence: TGTGCCAGCATCGCCGGGACAGGGGCTCTCGAGCAGTACTTC. This sequence encodes CASIAGTGALEQYF. This chain connects TRBV2 to TRBJ2-7; 10 nucleotides line up with TRBD1. The CDR3 is 14 amino acids. Germline V CDR1 and CDR2: SNHLY, FYNNEI. V shed 7 bases and J 6 bases; nucleotides not matched to a gene: 9.

This clone was detected only a few times. The chain links TRBV4-2 to TRBJ1-1; no clear D. The ends were cut back, 1 base at V and 2 bases at J, with 5 bases in the middle. Germline values: CDR1 LGHNA, CDR2 YNFKEQ. The CDR3 runs to 13 residues. The chain's CDR3 is CASSQVRNTEAFF. The DNA for the CDR3 is TGTGCCAGCAGCCAAGTCCGTAACACTGAAGCTTTCTTT.

The chain carries TRBV6-2 or TRBV6-3 and TRBJ1-1; TRBD1 matches 8 bases. The CDR3 runs to 15 residues. Per germline, CDR1 MNHEY and CDR2 SVGEGT. The J segment lost 10 bases and the V segment lost 0 bases, leaving 10 bases of the junction unmatched. CDR3 amino acids: CASSYSVGGQGGAFF. The CDR3 bases are TGTGCCAGCAGTTACTCGGTCGGTGGACAGGGCGGAGCTTTCTTT.

This chain uses TRBV9 with TRBJ2-3; TRBD2 aligns across 9 bases. The CDR3 length is 16 residues. Germline V CDR1 and CDR2: SGDLS, YYNGEE. The trim removed 4 bases at V and 0 bases at J, leaving 6 bases unmatched. DNA for the CDR3: TGTGCCAGCAGCCCCCAGACTAGCGGAAGCACAGATACGCAGTATTTT. Translated: CASSPQTSGSTDTQYF.

This chain connects TRBV7-3 to TRBJ2-2; D not certain. Trimming took off 1 base at V and 2 bases at J, with 5 bases between the two ends. The CDR3 length is 14 residues. From germline, CDR1 is SGHTA and CDR2 FQGTGA. The CDR3 DNA reads as TGTGCCAGCAGCTTAATCCATAACACCGGGGAGCTGTTTTTT. It codes for CASSLIHNTGELFF.

As for this clone: This CDR3 is also generated by other DNA sequences in the sample. The chain recombines TRBV27 with TRBJ2-1; D call uncertain. There are 13 residues in the CDR3. CDR1 and CDR2 from the germline V gene are MNHEY and SMNVEV (reference sequence). Trimming took 6 bases from V and 4 from J, leaving 10 bases between them. In DNA, the CDR3 is TGTGCCAGCAGCTTAGGCGCTTACAATGAGCAGTTCTTC. Residues: CASSLGAYNEQFF.

The genes are TRBV28 and TRBJ1-3, with D perhaps matching TRBD1 (5 bases). CDR1 MDHEN and CDR2 SYDVKM come from the germline V gene. The CDR3 loop spans 15 amino acids. The V and J ends lost 3 bases and 7 bases respectively, with 16 bases between them. In nucleotides, the CDR3 is TGTGCCAGCAGTTTTTCTGGGGGGTTGGGGAACACCATATATTTT. Protein sequence: CASSFSGGLGNTIYF.

The chain combines TRBV18 with TRBJ2-5, with 10 positions matching TRBD2. Germline CDR1 is KGHSH and CDR2 is LQKENI. Losses at the gene ends were 8 bases for V and 3 bases for J; bases not matched to a gene: 6. The CDR3 loop spans 14 amino acids. In DNA form, the CDR3 reads TGTGCCAGCGCAAATCTAGCGGGAGAAGAGACCCAGTACTTC. It is translated as CASANLAGEETQYF.

This chain links TRBV14 with TRBJ1-2; D not certain. V was cut by 1 base and J by 2 bases, with 17 bases left in between. The CDR3 covers 17 residues. Germline V CDR1 and CDR2: SGHDN, FVKESK. The CDR3 nucleotides are TGTGCCAGCAGCCAAGTCCGAAGCCCGACCCCCAACTATGGCTACACCTTC. It encodes CASSQVRSPTPNYGYTF.